Listed below are T cell receptor beta chains from one sample, sequenced in a study of T cell repertoires in cytomegalovirus infection. TCRdb called the reads again in MiXCR, with one record for every CDR3 protein. Found here are approximately 140,000 distinct CDR3 sequences, about 6.5% of them singletons; the top ten hold roughly 17%. Input material: PBMCs. Receptors originate from a human donor in good health (CMV status not recorded). Some clones in this sample may be carry-over from other donors' samples. Each CDR3 is given with its conserved first and last residue. The D gene is left open where the match is weak. The size of a clone is reported for some rows only, either as once, few or many, or as a class for expanded clones.

TRBJ1-2 | - | TRBV9 | - | CASSPQFFTGGVGVGGYTF | TGTGCCAGCAGCCCCCAATTTTTTACGGGGGGCGTAGGGGTGGGTGGCTACACCTTC
TRBJ2-3 | few | TRBV20-1 | TRBD2 | CSAHRGGTTDTQYF | TGCAGTGCTCATCGCGGGGGGACCACAGATACGCAGTATTTT
TRBJ1-1 | few | TRBV28 | - | CASSYRATEAFF | TGTGCCAGCAGTTACAGGGCCACTGAAGCTTTCTTT
TRBJ2-7 | many | TRBV28 | - | CASSLFPATGGMRTYEQYF | TGTGCCAGCAGTCTCTTCCCCGCGACCGGCGGGATGCGTACCTACGAGCAGTACTTC
TRBJ2-5 | - | TRBV7-6 | - | CASSTETQYF | TGTGCCAGCAGTACCGAGACCCAGTACTTC
TRBJ1-2 | many | TRBV6-2/TRBV6-3 | - | CATQIGVYGYTF | TGTGCCACCCAGATTGGGGTCTATGGCTACACCTTC
TRBJ2-3 | few | TRBV7-3 | - | CASSGGGGGLWGDTQYF | TGTGCCAGCAGCGGGGGAGGCGGGGGCCTCTGGGGAGATACGCAGTATTTT
TRBJ1-1 | - | TRBV2 | TRBD1 | CASRTKRQGYTEAFF | TGTGCCAGCAGGACCAAACGACAGGGGTACACTGAAGCTTTCTTT
TRBJ1-1 | many | TRBV29-1 | - | CSAQGRGTEAFF | TGCAGCGCCCAGGGAAGAGGGACTGAAGCTTTCTTT
TRBJ2-3 | many | TRBV18 | - | CASSPRFRGGQGEDTQYF | TGTGCCAGCTCACCGAGGTTTAGGGGGGGCCAGGGTGAAGATACGCAGTATTTT
TRBJ1-2 | many | TRBV12-3/TRBV12-4 | TRBD1 | CASSGTGGSGYTF | TGTGCCAGCAGTGGGACAGGGGGTAGTGGCTACACCTTC
TRBJ1-4 | many | TRBV20-1 | - | CSAAGRTNEKLFF | TGCAGTGCTGCAGGGAGAACTAATGAAAAACTGTTTTTT
TRBJ2-7 | many | TRBV5-1 | - | CASSLAQGGYEQYF | TGCGCCAGCAGCTTGGCCCAGGGGGGTTACGAGCAGTACTTC
TRBJ1-2 | many | TRBV28 | TRBD1 | CASSTTGGLGGYTF | TGTGCCAGCAGTACCACAGGGGGTCTGGGTGGCTACACCTTC
TRBJ2-4 | many | TRBV28 | - | CASSPSDPAKNIQYF | TGTGCCAGCAGTCCTTCAGACCCAGCCAAAAACATTCAGTACTTC
TRBJ2-7 | many | TRBV7-2 | TRBD2 | CASSYGLAGAGEQYF | TGTGCCAGCAGCTACGGACTAGCGGGGGCTGGGGAGCAGTACTTC
TRBJ2-5 | many | TRBV6-2/TRBV6-3 | - | CASSYPDLRETQYF | TGTGCCAGCAGTTACCCGGACCTGCGGGAGACCCAGTACTTC
TRBJ2-7 | - | TRBV9 | - | CASSLRIGPYEQYF | TGTGCCAGCAGCCTTCGGATAGGACCCTACGAGCAGTACTTC
TRBJ2-5 | many | TRBV7-6 | TRBD2 | CASSLGGGASGETQYF | TGTGCCAGCAGCTTGGGCGGGGGGGCGTCGGGAGAGACCCAGTACTTC
TRBJ2-5 | many | TRBV6-2/TRBV6-3 | - | CASSTSGGRETQYF | TGTGCCAGCAGCACGTCCGGGGGCCGGGAGACCCAGTACTTC
TRBJ1-1 | few | TRBV27 | TRBD1 | CASRTTGYAEAFF | TGTGCCAGCAGGACGACAGGGTACGCTGAAGCTTTCTTT
TRBJ2-5 | - | TRBV11-2 | - | CASSFAGRETQYF | TGTGCCAGCAGCTTCGCAGGGCGAGAGACCCAGTACTTC
TRBJ2-1 | - | TRBV29-1 | - | CSVKGIEQFF | TGCAGCGTTAAAGGGATTGAGCAGTTCTTC
TRBJ1-1 | - | TRBV28 | - | CASSLGGTIQMYTEAFF | TGTGCCAGCAGTTTGGGAGGGACTATACAGATGTACACTGAAGCTTTCTTT
TRBJ1-1 | - | TRBV3-1 | - | CASSSRLGFGSTEAFF | TGTGCCAGCAGTTCAAGATTGGGGTTCGGGAGCACTGAAGCTTTCTTT
TRBJ1-2 | many | TRBV7-2 | TRBD1 | CASSVGGQGYGYTF | TGTGCCAGCAGCGTTGGGGGACAGGGGTATGGCTACACCTTC
TRBJ2-1 | few | TRBV7-3 | - | CASSRDFGQNNEQFF | TGTGCCAGCAGCCGGGACTTCGGACAGAACAATGAGCAGTTCTTC
TRBJ2-5 | many | TRBV20-1 | TRBD2 | CSARGLAGEETQYF | TGCAGTGCTAGGGGACTAGCGGGGGAAGAGACCCAGTACTTC
TRBJ2-7 | many | TRBV7-6 | TRBD1 | CASSSPGQGYEQYF | TGTGCCAGCAGCTCTCCGGGACAGGGTTACGAGCAGTACTTC
TRBJ2-3 | many | TRBV7-6 | - | CASSPSGLSDTQYF | TGTGCCAGCAGCCCCTCAGGACTTTCAGATACGCAGTATTTT
TRBJ2-5 | many | TRBV12-3/TRBV12-4 | TRBD2 | CASRRLAGGLETQYF | TGTGCCAGCAGAAGACTAGCGGGGGGGCTTGAGACCCAGTACTTC
TRBJ1-1 | many | TRBV6-4 | - | CASSRDAGSTEAFF | TGTGCCAGCAGTAGAGACGCCGGTAGCACTGAAGCTTTCTTT
TRBJ2-6 | many | TRBV6-5 | TRBD1 | CASRDPGQGTLLPSSGANVLTF | TGTGCCAGCAGAGACCCGGGACAGGGGACACTCTTACCAAGCTCTGGGGCCAACGTCCTGACTTTC
TRBJ1-4 | - | TRBV20-1 | - | CSARSHLAWAREKLFF | TGCAGTGCTAGATCACACCTGGCCTGGGCTCGTGAAAAACTGTTTTTT
TRBJ2-5 | many | TRBV23-1 | TRBD1 | CASSPRGLHTRRETQYF | TGCGCCAGCAGCCCAAGGGGGCTTCACACGAGAAGAGAGACCCAGTACTTC
TRBJ2-3 | many | TRBV5-1 | TRBD2 | CASSLGLAGALTTDTQYF | TGCGCCAGCAGCTTGGGGCTAGCGGGGGCCCTTACAACAGATACGCAGTATTTT
TRBJ2-5 | - | TRBV4-3 | - | CASSQDWRDETFTPETQYF | TGCGCCAGCAGCCAAGATTGGAGGGATGAGACATTCACTCCGGAGACCCAGTACTTC
TRBJ2-7 | many | TRBV7-2 | - | CASSIPGTPYEQYF | TGTGCCAGCAGCATACCCGGGACCCCCTACGAGCAGTACTTC
TRBJ1-5 | few | TRBV7-8 | - | CASSLAGPAGNQPQHF | TGTGCCAGCAGCTTGGCGGGCCCGGCTGGCAATCAGCCCCAGCATTTT
TRBJ2-1 | many | TRBV7-8 | - | CASTPSPTVDNEQFF | TGTGCCAGCACCCCATCCCCGACAGTTGACAATGAGCAGTTCTTC
TRBJ1-1 | many | TRBV5-1 | - | CASSLGYQGMKTEAFF | TGCGCCAGCAGCTTGGGTTATCAGGGGATGAAGACTGAAGCTTTCTTT
TRBJ1-2 | many | TRBV7-2 | - | CASSSDGQPLYTF | TGTGCCAGCAGCTCGGATGGACAGCCACTCTACACCTTC
TRBJ2-5 | many | TRBV12-3/TRBV12-4 | TRBD2 | CASSRGGRGQTQYF | TGTGCCAGCAGTCGCGGGGGGAGGGGACAGACCCAGTACTTC
TRBJ1-5 | - | TRBV19 | TRBD1 | CASRSTGNQPQHF | TGTGCCAGTAGATCGACAGGGAATCAGCCCCAGCATTTT
TRBJ2-1 | - | TRBV20-1 | TRBD1 | CSALGTGGDNEQFF | TGCAGTGCCCTGGGGACAGGGGGGGACAATGAGCAGTTCTTC
TRBJ2-7 | many | TRBV27 | - | CASSPQPPGGHEQYF | TGTGCCAGCAGTCCTCAACCCCCTGGGGGTCACGAGCAGTACTTC
TRBJ1-3 | many | TRBV12-3/TRBV12-4 | TRBD1 | CASSPDRSHGNTIYF | TGTGCCAGCAGTCCGGACAGGTCACATGGAAACACCATATATTTT